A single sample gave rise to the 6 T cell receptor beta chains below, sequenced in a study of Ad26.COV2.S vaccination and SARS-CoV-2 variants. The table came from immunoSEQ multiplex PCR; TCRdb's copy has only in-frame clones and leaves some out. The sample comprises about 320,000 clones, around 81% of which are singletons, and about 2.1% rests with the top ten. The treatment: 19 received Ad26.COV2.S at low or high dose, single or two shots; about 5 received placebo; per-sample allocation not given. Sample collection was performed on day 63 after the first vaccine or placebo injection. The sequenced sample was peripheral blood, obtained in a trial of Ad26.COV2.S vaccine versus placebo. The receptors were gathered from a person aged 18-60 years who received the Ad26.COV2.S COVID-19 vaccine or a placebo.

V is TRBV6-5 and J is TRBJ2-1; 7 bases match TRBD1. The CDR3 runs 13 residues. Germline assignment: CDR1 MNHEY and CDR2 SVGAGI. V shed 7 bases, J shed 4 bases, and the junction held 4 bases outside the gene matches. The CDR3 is CASKTQGYNEQFF. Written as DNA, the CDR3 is TGTGCCAGCAAGACACAGGGGTACAATGAGCAGTTCTTC.

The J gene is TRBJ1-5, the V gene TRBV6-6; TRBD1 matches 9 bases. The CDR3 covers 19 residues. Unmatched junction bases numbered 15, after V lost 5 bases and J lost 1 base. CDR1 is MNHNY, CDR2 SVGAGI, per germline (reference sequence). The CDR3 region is CASSPDRGDPRVSNQPQHF. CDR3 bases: TGTGCCAGCAGTCCGGACAGGGGTGATCCTAGGGTCAGCAATCAGCCCCAGCATTTT.

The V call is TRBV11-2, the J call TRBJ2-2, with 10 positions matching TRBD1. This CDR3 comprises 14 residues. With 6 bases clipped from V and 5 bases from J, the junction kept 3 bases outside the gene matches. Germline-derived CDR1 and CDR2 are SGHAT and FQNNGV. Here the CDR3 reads CASRGQGRTGELFF. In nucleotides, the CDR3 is TGTGCCAGCAGGGGACAGGGGCGGACCGGGGAGCTGTTTTTT. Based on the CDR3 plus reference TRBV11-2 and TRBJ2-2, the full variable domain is EAGVAQSPRYKIIEKRQSVAFWCNPISGHATLYWYQQILGQGPKLLIQFQNNGVVDDSQLPKDRFSAERLKGVDSTLKIQPAKLEDSAVYLCASRGQGRTGELFFGEGSRLTVL.

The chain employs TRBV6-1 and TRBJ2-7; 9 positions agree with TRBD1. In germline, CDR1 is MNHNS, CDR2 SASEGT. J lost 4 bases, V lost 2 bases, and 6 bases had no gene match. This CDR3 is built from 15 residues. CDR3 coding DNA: TGTGCCAGCAGTGAAAGGGACAGGGAGGGGTACGAGCAGTACTTC. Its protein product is CASSERDREGYEQYF.

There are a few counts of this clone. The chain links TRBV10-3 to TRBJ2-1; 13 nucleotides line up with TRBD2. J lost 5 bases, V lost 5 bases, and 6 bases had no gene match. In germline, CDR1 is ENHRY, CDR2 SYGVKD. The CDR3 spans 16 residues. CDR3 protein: CAISRTSGGLNNEQFF. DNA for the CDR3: TGTGCCATCAGTCGGACTAGCGGGGGCCTTAACAATGAGCAGTTCTTC.

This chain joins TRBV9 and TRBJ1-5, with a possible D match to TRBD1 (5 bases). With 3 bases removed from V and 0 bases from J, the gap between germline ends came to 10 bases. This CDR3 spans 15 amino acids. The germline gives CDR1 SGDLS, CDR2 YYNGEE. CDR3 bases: TGTGCCAGCAGCGCGGGACTCGGTAGCAATCAGCCCCAGCATTTT. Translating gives CASSAGLGSNQPQHF.